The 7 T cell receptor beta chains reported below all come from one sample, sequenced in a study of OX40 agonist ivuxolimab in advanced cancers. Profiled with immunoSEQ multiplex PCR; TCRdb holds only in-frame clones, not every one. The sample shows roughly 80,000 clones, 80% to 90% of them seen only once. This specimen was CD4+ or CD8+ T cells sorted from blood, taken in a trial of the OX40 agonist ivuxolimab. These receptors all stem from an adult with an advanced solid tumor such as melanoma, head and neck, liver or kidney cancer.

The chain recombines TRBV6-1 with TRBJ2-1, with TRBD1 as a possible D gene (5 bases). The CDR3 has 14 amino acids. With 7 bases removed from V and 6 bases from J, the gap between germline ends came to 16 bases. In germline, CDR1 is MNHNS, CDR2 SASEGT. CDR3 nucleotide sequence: TGTGCCAGCATGGGCAGGGTATCCCGCAATGAGCAGTTCTTC. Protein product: CASMGRVSRNEQFF.

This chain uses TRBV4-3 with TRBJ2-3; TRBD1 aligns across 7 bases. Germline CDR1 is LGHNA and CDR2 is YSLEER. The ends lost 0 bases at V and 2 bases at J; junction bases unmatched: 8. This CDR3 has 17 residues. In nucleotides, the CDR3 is TGCGCCAGCAGCCAAGATGTTGACAGGGACCTCACAGATACGCAGTATTTT. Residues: CASSQDVDRDLTDTQYF.

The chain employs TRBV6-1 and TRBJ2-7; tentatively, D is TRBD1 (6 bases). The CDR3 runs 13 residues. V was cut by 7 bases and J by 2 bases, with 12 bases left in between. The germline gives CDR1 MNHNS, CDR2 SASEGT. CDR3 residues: CASILQGTYEQYF. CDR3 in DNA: TGTGCCAGCATCTTACAGGGAACCTACGAGCAGTACTTC.

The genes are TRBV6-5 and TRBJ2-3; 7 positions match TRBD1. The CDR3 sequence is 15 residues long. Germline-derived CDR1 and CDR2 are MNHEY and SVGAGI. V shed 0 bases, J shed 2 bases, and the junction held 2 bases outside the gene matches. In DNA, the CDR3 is TGTGCCAGCAGTTACTCAACAGGGGCCACAGATACGCAGTATTTT. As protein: CASSYSTGATDTQYF.

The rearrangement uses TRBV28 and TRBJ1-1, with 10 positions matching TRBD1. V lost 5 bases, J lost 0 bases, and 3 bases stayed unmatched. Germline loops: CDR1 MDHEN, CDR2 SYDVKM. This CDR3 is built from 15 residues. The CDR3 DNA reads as TGTGCCAGCAGTCGGGACAGGGGCATGAACACTGAAGCTTTCTTT. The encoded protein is CASSRDRGMNTEAFF.

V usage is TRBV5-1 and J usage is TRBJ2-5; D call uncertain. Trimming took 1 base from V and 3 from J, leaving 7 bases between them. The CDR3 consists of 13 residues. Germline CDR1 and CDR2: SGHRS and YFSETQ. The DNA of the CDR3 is TGCGCCAGCAGCTTGAATCAGAAAGAGACCCAGTACTTC. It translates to CASSLNQKETQYF. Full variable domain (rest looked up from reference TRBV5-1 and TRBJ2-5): KAGVTQTPRYLIKTRGQQVTLSCSPISGHRSVSWYQQTPGQGLQFLFEYFSETQRNKGNFPGRFSGRQFSNSRSEMNVSTLELGDSALYLCASSLNQKETQYFGPGTRLLVL.

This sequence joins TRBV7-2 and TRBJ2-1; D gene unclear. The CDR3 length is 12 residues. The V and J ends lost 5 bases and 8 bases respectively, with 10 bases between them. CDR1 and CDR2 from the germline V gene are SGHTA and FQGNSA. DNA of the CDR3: TGTGCCAGCAGCAAAAGGACGGATGAGCAGTTCTTC. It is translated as CASSKRTDEQFF.